This record concerns one T cell receptor (beta chain) sequence. Its matching antigen is unknown. Clones were sequenced by immunoSEQ multiplex PCR, and TCRdb holds only the in-frame ones, with some missing. Counted here are fewer than 5,000 clones, around 90% occurring once; the ten biggest clones make up over 4.5%. The data originate from a study of T cell clonotyping in hematopoietic cell transplantation. Study observations and caveats: Higher Inverse Simpson Index values in graft donor and pretransplant recipient predicted broader posttransplant TCR diversity. Pathologically expanded recipient clonotypes increased progressively from day 30 to day 180 as diversity fell. Few recipient clonotypes overlapped donors; over 95% were de novo at given depth.

This CDR3 has 16 amino acids. V lost 7 bases to trimming and J lost 1 base, with 19 bases between them. The germline V gene encodes CDR1 LNHDA and CDR2 SQIVND (reference sequence). V gene TRBV19 combines with J gene TRBJ1-1; the D gene is possibly TRBD1 (6 bases). The material sequenced was peripheral blood mononuclear cells. The sequence came from a man aged 35 to 55 in good health. Some clones in this sample may be carry-over from other donors' samples. The DNA for the CDR3 is TGTGCCAGTACCCTTAGGGGCGGGGGGCGGAACACTGAAGCTTTCTTT. Its protein product is CASTLRGGGRNTEAFF.